The clone carrying this T cell receptor (beta chain) appeared a few times. The data were produced by immunoSEQ multiplex PCR, yet TCRdb's version contains in-frame clones alone and is incomplete. This repertoire shows 310,000 or so clones, around 91% found once; its top ten account for around 1.7%. CDR1 ENHRY and CDR2 SYGVKD come from the germline V gene. V was trimmed by 3 bases and J by 8 bases, leaving 17 bases between them. The CDR3 runs 15 residues. The data belong to a study of blood T cell repertoires in COVID-19. Study-wide background: Specimens from acute and convalescent COVID-19 originated in the United States, Italy and Spain.

Residents of approximately 25 US areas, aged roughly 18 to 89 years, made up the participants. Cohorts were assigned according to the clinical history that participants reported. The specimen was PBMCs or T cells enriched from blood (not recorded which). This sequence was found in a woman aged 18 to 35 with acute COVID-19. V is TRBV10-3 and J is TRBJ2-1, with a tentative D call TRBD2 (6 bases). The CDR3 sequence is CAISDVVGAGDEQFF. CDR3 sequence (DNA): TGTGCCATCAGTGATGTGGTGGGAGCGGGCGATGAGCAGTTCTTC.